The 21 T cell receptor beta chains given below trace back to one sample, sequenced in a study of CD8+ T cells in alopecia areata. It was cDNA, reverse transcribed from extracted RNA, that served as the sequencing template. Some clones are missing from TCRdb's copy, which holds only in-frame ones; the method was immunoSEQ multiplex PCR. The sample has approximately 280,000 clones, none seen only once. Sorting used CD4, CD8alpha, NKG2D, NKG2ACE and other markers on pooled cutaneous lymph node cells. The specimen was CD4+ T cells sorted from a lymph node. These receptor sequences come from a C3H/HeJ mouse with alopecia areata. The strain's MHC: H2-k.

In the case of this clone: Mouse gene names apply. The read gets to within 4 residues of the CDR3 end, and the germline J gene fills in the rest. The chain is built from TRBV1 and TRBJ2-3; maybe TRBD1 (6 bases). V lost 2 bases and J 0 bases, leaving 12 bases between the germline ends. CDR3 length: 16 residues. Per the germline V gene, CDR1 is NSQYPW and CDR2 is LRSPGD (reference sequence). The sequenced CDR3 bases are TGCACCTGCAGTGCACCGGGACAACCTAGTGCAGAA. Translation: CTCSAPGQPSAE. The full CDR3 protein is CTCSAPGQPSAETLYF.

This clone was observed a few times. All gene names here are mouse names. From the germline J gene comes the end of the CDR3, since the read stops 4 residues before it. The chain combines TRBV29 with TRBJ2-7, with 12 bases lining up with TRBD2. The CDR3 has 15 amino acids. The germline gives CDR1 MSHET, CDR2 SYDVDS. CDR3 bases read: TGTGCTAGCAGTTCTCCCGGGACTGGGGGGTAT. Translation gives CASSSPGTGGY. The complete CDR3 protein is CASSSPGTGGYEQYF.

Of note for this clone: Mouse gene names apply. The read halts 4 residues ahead of the CDR3 end, with the missing end drawn from the germline J gene. The sample carries other DNA sequences with the same CDR3. This chain connects TRBV13-3 to TRBJ2-2; D possibly corresponds to TRBD2 (6 bases). The V gene's germline CDR1 is NNHDY and CDR2 SYVADS. The CDR3 covers 15 residues. Trimming took 0 bases from V and 2 from J, leaving 8 bases between them. The CDR3 region is CASSDAGGNTGQLYF. CDR3 DNA, as far as it was read: TGTGCCAGCAGTGATGCCGGGGGGAACACCGGG.

For this clone: The listed genes are named as in mouse. The CDR3 is cut off 4 residues early in the read; its end comes from the germline J gene. The sample carries other DNA sequences with the same CDR3. The chain is built from TRBV19 and TRBJ1-1; 7 bases are a match to TRBD1. Losses at the gene ends were 8 bases for V and 3 bases for J; bases not matched to a gene: 7. Germline CDR1 is FNHDT and CDR2 is SITEND (reference sequence). This CDR3 is 13 amino acids long. The CDR3 sequence is CASSQGRDTEVFF. The covered CDR3 bases are TGTGCCAGTTCACAGGGGAGAGACACA.

In this sample, this clone turned up a few times. Gene labels here are mouse ones. The read halts 4 residues ahead of the CDR3 end, with the missing end drawn from the germline J gene. V and J are TRBV13-3 and TRBJ2-4; 9 bases agree with TRBD1. The CDR3 extends over 15 amino acids. Germline assignment: CDR1 NNHDY and CDR2 SYVADS. CDR3 residues: CASRAGTGRENTLYF. The DNA read from the CDR3 is TGTGCCAGCAGGGCTGGGACAGGGAGGGAAAAC.

In this sample, this clone turned up a few times. Mouse gene names apply. The CDR3 end is not reached by the read, which stops 4 residues before it; the germline J gene fills it in. Additional DNA sequences in this sample encode the identical CDR3. The V gene is TRBV5, the J gene TRBJ2-5; 11 positions match TRBD1. This CDR3 spans 14 amino acids. CDR1 and CDR2 (germline): LGHNA, YNLKQL (reference sequence). The ends lost 4 bases at V and 3 bases at J; junction bases unmatched: 0. CDR3 bases read: TGTGCCAGCAGCCGGGACAGGGGGCAAGAC. It is translated as CASSRDRGQD. The entire CDR3 is CASSRDRGQDTQYF.

A word on this clone: Gene labels here are mouse ones. The observed sequence ends 4 residues before the CDR3 terminus, with the missing tail filled in from the germline J gene. In the same sample, other DNA sequences code for this CDR3. The chain links TRBV13-1 to TRBJ2-3; TRBD1 matches at 9 bases. V was clipped by 2 bases and J by 3 bases; unmatched bases: 1. CDR1 is NSHNY and CDR2 is SYGAGN in the germline V gene. The CDR3 sequence is 14 residues long. This CDR3 is CASSEGQGAETLYF. The sequenced CDR3 bases are TGTGCCAGCAGTGAGGGACAGGGAGCAGAA.

Comment on this clone: The gene names here belong to mouse. The read stops 4 residues short of the end of the CDR3; the missing end is completed from the germline J gene. The chain recombines TRBV5 with TRBJ2-1; 8 nucleotides agree with TRBD2. Germline CDR1 and CDR2: LGHNA and YNLKQL (reference sequence). V gave up 4 bases and J gave up 3 bases; unmatched junction bases: 5. CDR3 length equals 15 residues. CDR3 in amino acids: CASSLDWGSYAEQFF. CDR3 DNA (partial): TGTGCCAGCAGCCTAGACTGGGGTTCCTATGCT.

Concerning this clone itself: Gene names are mouse gene names. The read ends 4 residues shy of where the CDR3 ends; the end is completed using the germline J gene. The chain combines TRBV13-1 with TRBJ1-1; D is possibly TRBD1 (5 bases). Trimming pared 2 bases from V and 0 bases from J, leaving 8 bases between. This CDR3 contains 14 residues. CDR1 is NSHNY and CDR2 is SYGAGN in the germline V gene. The part of the CDR3 DNA that was read is TGTGCCAGCAGTGACAGGGAGGCAAACACA. Translation: CASSDREANT. The whole CDR3 protein is CASSDREANTEVFF.

This clone was seen ten or more times. Germline and genes here are mouse. The read terminates 4 residues before the CDR3 end, so the remaining end is supplied by the germline J gene. This sample also contains other DNA sequences that code for the same CDR3. The rearrangement links TRBV19 to TRBJ2-5; TRBD2 aligns across 8 bases. The germline V gene encodes CDR1 FNHDT and CDR2 SITEND (reference sequence). Unmatched junction bases numbered 0, after V lost 2 bases and J lost 1 base. The CDR3 consists of 14 residues. The CDR3 region is CASSIWGDQDTQYF. The CDR3 bases that were read are TGTGCCAGCAGTATCTGGGGGGACCAAGAC.

This clone was recorded a few times. Gene labels here are mouse ones. Read coverage stops 4 residues before the CDR3 terminus; the germline J gene supplies the remainder. Other DNA sequences of this sample code for an identical CDR3. The chain couples TRBV19 to TRBJ2-1; TRBD1 matches 9 bases. This CDR3 spans 14 amino acids. The V and J ends lost 4 bases and 4 bases, in that order; junction bases with no gene match: 3. Per the germline V gene, CDR1 is FNHDT and CDR2 is SITEND (reference sequence). CDR3 sequence reads: CASSRQGGYAEQFF. Incomplete CDR3 DNA: TGTGCCAGCAGTCGACAGGGGGGGTATGCT.

This clone appeared a few times. Here the gene names and germline are mouse. The read ends 4 residues early relative to the CDR3; the germline J gene fills the gap. Additional DNA sequences in this sample encode the identical CDR3. The gene calls are TRBV13-1 and TRBJ2-7, with 7 nucleotides matching TRBD2. V was pared by 0 bases and J by 0 bases, with 6 bases of the junction left unmatched. The CDR3 sequence is 16 residues long. Per the germline V gene, CDR1 is NSHNY and CDR2 is SYGAGN. CDR3 DNA (partial): TGTGCCAGCAGTGATGCACTCTGGGGGAGCTCCTAT. Amino acids: CASSDALWGSSY. The entire CDR3 reads CASSDALWGSSYEQYF.

This clone was seen more than once but under ten times. Gene and germline names: mouse. The CDR3 end is not reached by the read, which stops 4 residues before it; the germline J gene fills it in. V usage is TRBV14 and J usage is TRBJ2-7, with 9 bases fitting TRBD1. CDR3 length: 13 amino acids. The germline V gene encodes CDR1 SGHDT and CDR2 FRDEAV. Trimming removed 6 bases from V and 3 bases from J; junction bases left unmatched: 4. Partial CDR3 DNA: TGTGCCAGCAAACGGACAGGGGACTAT. This codes for CASKRTGDY. The entire CDR3 protein is CASKRTGDYEQYF.

As to this clone: Gene labels here are mouse ones. Here the CDR3 reads CASSMHRANTGQLYF. The sequenced part of the CDR3 DNA is TGTGCCAGCAGTATGCACAGAGCAAACACCGGG. The chain employs TRBV19 and TRBJ2-2; D remains unclear. The read ends 4 residues shy of where the CDR3 ends; the end is completed using the germline J gene. V was shortened by 2 bases and J by 0 bases, with 8 bases between the two germline ends. This CDR3 region has 15 residues. Germline V gene lookup returns CDR1 FNHDT and CDR2 SITEND (reference sequence). Filled out from reference TRBV19 and TRBJ2-2, the complete variable domain reads GGIITQTPKFLIGQEGQKLTLKCQQNFNHDTMYWYRQDSGKGLRLIYYSITENDLQKGDLSEGYDASREKKSSFSLTVTSAQKNEMAVFLCASSMHRANTGQLYFGEGSKLTVL.

Details on this clone: All gene names here are mouse names. The read halts 4 residues ahead of the CDR3 end, with the missing end drawn from the germline J gene. J is TRBJ2-1 and V is TRBV3; 10 bases agree with TRBD1. The CDR3 covers 15 residues. The V and J ends lost 4 bases and 5 bases, in that order; junction bases with no gene match: 5. In germline, CDR1 is SNHLY, CDR2 FYNGKV (reference sequence). CDR3 protein: CASSYGTGDDAEQFF. The covered CDR3 bases are TGTGCCAGCAGCTACGGGACAGGGGATGATGCT.

To note about this clone: All gene names here are mouse names. The read stops 4 residues short of the end of the CDR3; the missing end is completed from the germline J gene. This chain joins TRBV31 and TRBJ2-2; 7 bases are a match to TRBD2. Germline CDR1 is GKSSPN and CDR2 is SITVG. The trim removed 0 bases at V and 0 bases at J, leaving 4 bases unmatched. There are 16 residues in the CDR3. The CDR3 sequence is CAWSLSGGPNTGQLYF. The CDR3 DNA, read in part, is TGTGCCTGGAGTCTCTCTGGGGGTCCAAACACCGGG.

This clone was observed a handful of times. Mouse germline and gene names are used. The read terminates 4 residues ahead of where the CDR3 ends, so the germline J gene completes it. Within the sample, other DNA sequences also encode this same CDR3. The chain employs TRBV19 and TRBJ2-2; D possibly corresponds to TRBD1 (5 bases). Per the germline V gene, CDR1 is FNHDT and CDR2 is SITEND (reference sequence). Trimming removed 2 bases from V and 0 bases from J, with 8 bases in between. The CDR3 loop spans 15 amino acids. The CDR3 here is CASSIGRANTGQLYF. The part of the CDR3 DNA that was read is TGTGCCAGCAGTATCGGCAGGGCAAACACCGGG.

Comments on this clone: The listed genes are named as in mouse. From the germline J gene comes the end of the CDR3, since the read stops 4 residues before it. The rearrangement uses TRBV19 and TRBJ2-1; 12 bases align to TRBD2. The CDR3 extends over 16 amino acids. CDR1 is FNHDT and CDR2 is SITEND in the germline V gene (reference sequence). Trimming cost V 4 bases and J 1 base; bases outside gene matches: 3. CDR3 sequence: CASSRDWGDNYAEQFF. The sequenced part of the CDR3 DNA is TGTGCCAGCAGTCGGGACTGGGGGGACAACTATGCT. The full variable domain, with the rest looked up from reference TRBV19 and TRBJ2-1, is GGIITQTPKFLIGQEGQKLTLKCQQNFNHDTMYWYRQDSGKGLRLIYYSITENDLQKGDLSEGYDASREKKSSFSLTVTSAQKNEMAVFLCASSRDWGDNYAEQFFGPGTRLTVL.

On this clone: Germline and genes: mouse. The observed sequence ends 4 residues before the CDR3 terminus, with the missing tail filled in from the germline J gene. The chain joins TRBV19 to TRBJ1-1; TRBD1 aligns across 7 bases. The CDR3 consists of 12 residues. Germline V gives CDR1 FNHDT, CDR2 SITEND (reference sequence). The CDR3 reads CASKTGDAEVFF. Incomplete CDR3 DNA: TGTGCCAGCAAAACAGGGGACGCA.

This clone was counted at least ten times. The gene symbols are mouse symbols. Sequencing ends 4 residues short of the CDR3 end; the germline J gene provides the rest. The chain is built from TRBV17 and TRBJ2-2; D is perhaps TRBD1 (6 bases). CDR1 MNHDT and CDR2 YYDKIL come from the germline V gene. Trimming left V 5 bases short and J 0 bases short, with 7 bases between. This CDR3 spans 14 amino acids. The CDR3 sequence is CASSGTSNTGQLYF. The sequenced CDR3 bases are TGTGCTAGCAGTGGGACATCAAACACCGGG.

Remarks on this clone: Mouse germline and gene names are used. The read is 4 residues too short to cover the CDR3 end, so that end is filled in from the germline J gene. V and J are TRBV5 and TRBJ2-1; no clear D. Per the germline V gene, CDR1 is LGHNA and CDR2 is YNLKQL (reference sequence). CDR3 length equals 12 residues. The CDR3 here is CASSQERAEQFF. CDR3 DNA, as far as it was read: TGTGCCAGCAGCCAAGAGAGGGCT.